These T cell receptor beta chains were read from a single sample in a study of T cell repertoires in cytomegalovirus infection. Each CDR3 protein gets one entry after TCRdb re-called the reads with MiXCR. The sample lists about a million distinct CDR3 sequences; approximately 31% were seen once. The antigens these receptors bind are not known. Specimen: cultured CD8+ T cells from PBMCs, collected from culture after CMV antigen stimulation. The receptors shown here come from a human donor in good health (CMV status not recorded). Some clones in this sample may be carry-over from other donors' samples. Both conserved end residues are part of each CDR3. Each record gives: V gene, D gene, J gene, clone size, CDR3 protein, CDR3 DNA. The D gene is left open where the match is weak. Expanded clones are given a class, and other clones once, few, many or no size at all.

TRBV5-6	-	TRBJ1-1	few	CASSLGAGGMNTEAFF	TGTGCCAGCAGCTTGGGGGCGGGGGGGATGAACACTGAAGCTTTCTTT
TRBV10-2	TRBD2	TRBJ2-7	-	CASSDPGLAIHEQYF	TGCGCCAGCAGTGACCCGGGACTAGCGATCCACGAGCAGTACTTC
TRBV7-9	TRBD1	TRBJ1-5	many	CASSPGTGDQPQHF	TGTGCCAGCAGCCCCGGGACAGGGGACCAGCCCCAGCATTTT
TRBV4-2	-	TRBJ2-3	-	CASSQDLKQGDTQYF	TGTGCCAGCAGCCAAGATCTTAAGCAGGGAGATACGCAGTATTTT
TRBV19	TRBD1	TRBJ2-5	-	CASNRDRGTETQYF	TGTGCCAGTAACCGGGACAGGGGAACGGAGACCCAGTACTTC
TRBV27	-	TRBJ2-5	few	CATAWDNTEETQYF	TGTGCCACAGCCTGGGACAACACGGAGGAGACCCAGTACTTC
TRBV6-5	-	TRBJ1-1	-	CASRLLLNTEAFF	TGTGCCAGCAGGCTGCTGTTGAACACTGAAGCTTTCTTT
TRBV7-6	-	TRBJ2-2	few	CASSLSQGRQSNTGELFF	TGTGCCAGCAGCTTATCACAGGGTAGACAATCGAACACCGGGGAGCTGTTTTTT
TRBV2	-	TRBJ1-3	few	CASRGSTIYF	TGTGCCAGCAGGGGAAGCACCATATATTTT
TRBV12-3/TRBV12-4	-	TRBJ2-1	-	CASSFRTSRRYNEQFF	TGTGCCAGCAGTTTTCGGACCTCGAGAAGGTACAATGAGCAGTTCTTC
TRBV5-4	TRBD2	TRBJ2-3	few	CASSPPGGGPTDTQYF	TGTGCCAGCAGCCCTCCCGGGGGGGGCCCCACAGATACGCAGTATTTT
TRBV6-1	TRBD1	TRBJ1-4	once	CASSVTGQGSNEKLFF	TGTGCCAGCAGTGTCACGGGACAGGGGAGTAATGAAAAACTGTTTTTT
TRBV28	-	TRBJ2-5	-	CASSRSAAKETQYF	TGTGCCAGCAGTCGATCCGCCGCTAAAGAGACCCAGTACTTC
TRBV3-1	-	TRBJ1-1	few	CASSPPRDTEAFF	TGTGCCAGCAGCCCCCCACGAGACACTGAAGCTTTCTTT
TRBV20-1	TRBD2	TRBJ2-1	-	CSAKIGTSVLDEQFF	TGCAGTGCAAAGATTGGGACTAGCGTCCTCGATGAGCAGTTCTTC
TRBV11-3	-	TRBJ1-6	-	CASSLPWMNYNSPLHF	TGTGCCAGCAGCCTCCCATGGATGAACTATAATTCACCCCTCCACTTT
TRBV7-2	-	TRBJ2-1	few	CASTPGHEQFF	TGTGCCAGCACCCCGGGACATGAGCAGTTCTTC
TRBV7-9	-	TRBJ1-5	-	CASSVANQPQHF	TGTGCCAGCAGCGTAGCCAATCAGCCCCAGCATTTT
TRBV29-1	-	TRBJ2-6	-	CSVLEGANVLTF	TGCAGCGTTCTAGAAGGGGCCAACGTCCTGACTTTC
TRBV27	TRBD1	TRBJ1-5	few	CASSSATGTVGQPQHF	TGTGCCAGCAGTTCCGCGACAGGGACGGTTGGCCAGCCCCAGCATTTT
TRBV5-1	TRBD1	TRBJ1-4	-	CASSLGTGQEKLFF	TGCGCCAGCAGCTTGGGGACAGGGCAAGAAAAACTGTTTTTT
TRBV28	TRBD1	TRBJ1-2	few	CASTRDSRTNYGYTF	TGTGCCAGCACCCGGGACAGCCGCACTAACTATGGCTACACCTTC
TRBV7-9	-	TRBJ2-1	-	CASSSVQRPYNEQFF	TGTGCCAGCAGCTCAGTCCAAAGACCATACAATGAGCAGTTCTTC
TRBV6-1	-	TRBJ2-6	-	CASSLSPSGANVLTF	TGTGCCAGCAGTTTAAGCCCCTCTGGGGCCAACGTCCTGACTTTC
TRBV7-7	TRBD1	TRBJ2-5	few	CASSLLGHGTDLQGTQYF	TGTGCTAGCAGCTTATTAGGGCACGGGACAGACCTACAAGGGACCCAGTACTTC
TRBV4-2	-	TRBJ1-1	-	CASSPGGVGGEAFF	TGTGCCAGCAGCCCCGGTGGAGTCGGGGGAGAAGCTTTCTTT
TRBV7-9	-	TRBJ2-7	-	CASSFGGVPSYEQYF	TGTGCCAGCAGCTTCGGGGGAGTCCCCTCCTACGAGCAGTACTTC
TRBV12-5	-	TRBJ2-7	-	CASLAGAFYEQYF	TGTGCTAGCCTCGCGGGGGCCTTCTACGAGCAGTACTTC
TRBV12-3/TRBV12-4	-	TRBJ2-6	many	CASSLGPGANVLTF	TGTGCCAGCAGTTTGGGGCCCGGGGCCAACGTCCTGACTTTC
TRBV6-6	-	TRBJ2-2	few	CASSYSNDGELFF	TGTGCCAGCAGTTACTCCAATGACGGGGAGCTGTTTTTT
TRBV7-8	-	TRBJ2-1	many	CASSSNGRILYNEQFF	TGTGCCAGCAGCTCAAACGGAAGGATTCTTTACAATGAGCAGTTCTTC
TRBV28	-	TRBJ1-5	-	CASSPPVVSNQPQHF	TGTGCCAGCAGTCCCCCGGTAGTAAGCAATCAGCCCCAGCATTTT
TRBV24-1	-	TRBJ2-5	few	CATSTGPPKETQYF	TGTGCCACCAGTACGGGGCCCCCAAAAGAGACCCAGTACTTC